Presented here are 27 T cell receptor beta chains from one specimen sequenced in a study of regulatory T cells in long-lasting Graves disease. Building of the TCR beta libraries involved iRepertoire HTBI primers and Arm-PCR of CDR3 regions. TCRdb reprocessed the multiplex PCR reads with MiXCR, giving one entry per CDR3 protein. The table shows approximately 480,000 distinct CDR3 sequences, with around 16% occurring only once. The sample's time point: newly diagnosed GD, antithyroid drugs for less than 3 months. Construction of the TCR library relied on RNA isolated from PBMCs. The same sample was also studied in work on T cells in Graves' hyperthyroidism and ophthalmopathy.

Sequencing used peripheral blood mononuclear cells (PBMCs), obtained at new diagnosis, from a patient treated with antithyroid drugs. These receptors all come from a man in his forties or fifties with Graves disease.

There are many counts of this clonotype. The rearrangement links TRBV2 to TRBJ2-7; D is perhaps TRBD1 (5 bases). This CDR3 is 13 amino acids long. Germline V gives CDR1 SNHLY, CDR2 FYNNEI. The V gene lost 3 bases and the J gene lost 4 bases, with 10 bases spanning the gap. Here the CDR3 reads CASSDRVTYEQYF. DNA for the CDR3: TGTGCCAGCAGTGACAGGGTTACTTACGAGCAGTACTTC.

Concerning this clonotype itself: This may be a read error, as it is one base from a much larger clone. The chain joins TRBV2 to TRBJ2-1; TRBD2 aligns across 10 bases. In germline, CDR1 is SNHLY, CDR2 FYNNEI. The CDR3 loop spans 15 amino acids. In DNA form, the CDR3 reads TGTGCCTGCAGCATCACTAGCGGGGCCTACAATGAGCAGTTCTTC. Protein product: CACSITSGAYNEQFF.

This clonotype came up many times. V and J are TRBV30 and TRBJ1-3; D remains unclear. This CDR3 has 12 amino acids. V lost 4 bases, J lost 2 bases, and 6 bases lay in between. Germline V CDR1 and CDR2: GTSNPN, SVGIG (reference sequence). The CDR3 spells CAWKKAGNTIYF. CDR3 nucleotides: TGTGCCTGGAAAAAGGCTGGAAACACCATATATTTT.

In its sample, this clonotype was seen many times. The chain employs TRBV7-3 and TRBJ1-1; a weak D match, TRBD1 (6 bases). Trimming pared 6 bases from V and 5 bases from J, leaving 13 bases between. Per germline, CDR1 SGHTA and CDR2 FQGTGA. The CDR3 loop spans 13 amino acids. The CDR3 DNA reads as TGTGCCAGCAGATTGGGGGGCGGAACTGAAGCTTTCTTT. Amino acids: CASRLGGGTEAFF.

This clonotype has a handful of counts. The DNA of the CDR3 is TGTGCCAGCAGCTTAGGGCTAGCGGGAGGGCCTACAGATACGCAGTATTTT. This sequence encodes CASSLGLAGGPTDTQYF. The V and J genes are TRBV11-2 and TRBJ2-3; 12 bases align to TRBD2. Germline V gives CDR1 SGHAT, CDR2 FQNNGV. V shed 1 base and J 3 bases; nucleotides not matched to a gene: 5. The CDR3 length is 17 residues.

This clonotype has a handful of counts. DNA of the CDR3: TGTGCCTGGAGTGTACTCAGGGCAGATACGCAGTATTTT. This codes for CAWSVLRADTQYF. The chain combines TRBV30 with TRBJ2-3; weak D call: TRBD1 (5 bases). Germline lookup yields CDR1 GTSNPN and CDR2 SVGIG (reference sequence). Trimming pared 0 bases from V and 4 bases from J, leaving 8 bases between. The CDR3 is 13 residues long.

The chain is built from TRBV6-2 or TRBV6-3 and TRBJ1-5, with TRBD1 matching 7 bases. From germline, CDR1 is MNHEY and CDR2 SVGEGT. Germline trimming cut 4 bases from V and 1 base from J; bases unmatched to any gene: 4. This CDR3 is 15 amino acids long. CDR3 loop: CASSSTGMSNQPQHF. The CDR3 DNA follows: TGTGCCAGCAGTTCGACAGGGATGAGCAATCAGCCCCAGCATTTT.

This clonotype came up many times. This chain uses TRBV30 with TRBJ1-2, with unresolved D. Germline V lookup: CDR1 GTSNPN, CDR2 SVGIG (reference sequence). The V gene lost 5 bases and the J gene lost 7 bases, with 11 bases spanning the gap. This CDR3 spans 11 amino acids. As DNA, the CDR3 is TGTGCCTGGGGGCGCGCTCCTGGCTACACCTTC. It yields the protein CAWGRAPGYTF.

As regards this clonotype: A much larger clonotype is one base distant, so this may be a read error. The V and J genes are TRBV15 and TRBJ2-1, with TRBD2 as a possible D gene (6 bases). The CDR3 extends over 15 amino acids. Trimming removed 7 bases at V and 7 bases at J, with 20 bases between. Looked up from germline, CDR1 is LNHNV and CDR2 is YYDKDF (reference sequence). The CDR3 reads CATIGGGREMNEQFF. DNA of the CDR3: TGTGCCACCATAGGAGGAGGGCGTGAGATGAATGAGCAGTTCTTC.

The sample holds a few counts of this clonotype. The chain is built from TRBV9 and TRBJ2-1, with a tentative D call TRBD1 (7 bases). Looked up from germline, CDR1 is SGDLS and CDR2 is YYNGEE. Between the trimmed V and J ends, which lost 3 bases and 4 bases, there was a span of 17 bases. CDR3 length equals 16 residues. In DNA, the CDR3 is TGTGCCAGCAGCGGAGGGGGCGGTAGCGGATACAATGAGCAGTTCTTC. Translation gives CASSGGGGSGYNEQFF. Full variable domain (remainder filled in from reference TRBV9 and TRBJ2-1): DSGVTQTPKHLITATGQRVTLRCSPRSGDLSVYWYQQSLDQGLQFLIQYYNGEERAKGNILERFSAQQFPDLHSELNLSSLELGDSALYFCASSGGGGSGYNEQFFGPGTRLTVL.

This clonotype has at least ten counts. CDR3 loop: CASSFQGLAGDNEQFF. DNA for the CDR3: TGTGCCAGCAGCTTTCAGGGACTAGCGGGAGACAATGAGCAGTTCTTC. J is TRBJ2-1 and V is TRBV7-9, with TRBD2 matching over 14 bases. The CDR3 extends over 16 amino acids. Germline V gene lookup returns CDR1 SEHNR and CDR2 FQNEAQ (reference sequence). V shed 3 bases and J 5 bases; nucleotides not matched to a gene: 3.

The chain carries TRBV20-1 and TRBJ1-3; D gene ambiguous. This CDR3 has 14 residues. V lost 3 bases and J lost 1, with 10 bases in between. The V gene's germline CDR1 is DFQATT and CDR2 SNEGSKA (reference sequence). Written as DNA, the CDR3 is TGCAGTGCTAGCGCCACCGCATCTGGAAACACCATATATTTT. It codes for CSASATASGNTIYF.

In this sample, this clonotype turned up a few times. The chain uses TRBV5-1 and TRBJ2-5, with D possibly being TRBD2 (7 bases). CDR1 SGHRS and CDR2 YFSETQ come from the germline V gene. V lost 3 bases and J lost 4, with 19 bases in between. The CDR3 is 16 residues long. The DNA for the CDR3 is TGCGCCAGCAGCTATCGGGGGGCCCCCCTAGGAGAGACCCAGTACTTC. Its protein product is CASSYRGAPLGETQYF.

This clonotype showed up many times. The chain is built from TRBV6-5 and TRBJ2-7; 8 nucleotides line up with TRBD1. Germline CDR1 is MNHEY and CDR2 is SVGAGI. V shed 4 bases, J shed 5 bases, and the junction held 7 bases outside the gene matches. This CDR3 has 14 residues. CDR3 DNA: TGTGCCAGCAGTTTTGGGACAGGTCTCGACGAGCAGTACTTC. Encoded protein: CASSFGTGLDEQYF.

The rearrangement joins TRBV6-5 to TRBJ1-6; tentatively, D is TRBD1 (5 bases). Trimming took off 0 bases at V and 9 bases at J, with 12 bases between the two ends. The CDR3 is 15 amino acids. Germline V gene lookup returns CDR1 MNHEY and CDR2 SVGAGI. The CDR3 region has the DNA TGTGCCAGCAGTTACTCGAAGGGGAGAATTTCACCCCTCCACTTT. As protein: CASSYSKGRISPLHF.

Ten or more counts support this clonotype. The rearrangement uses TRBV28 and TRBJ2-5; D might be TRBD1 or TRBD2, each matching 5 bases. This CDR3 is 12 amino acids long. Germline loops: CDR1 MDHEN, CDR2 SYDVKM. V was pared by 2 bases and J by 9 bases, with 10 bases between. The CDR3 reads CASSLRGAPQYF. The DNA for the CDR3 is TGTGCCAGCAGTTTACGAGGGGCCCCCCAGTACTTC.

The genes are TRBV28 and TRBJ2-7, with TRBD1 as a possible D gene (5 bases). Germline V gene lookup returns CDR1 MDHEN and CDR2 SYDVKM. V gave up 3 bases and J gave up 1 base, with 22 bases separating them. CDR3 length: 18 amino acids. The CDR3 DNA reads TGTGCCAGCAGTTTCAAAGCCTTTCGACAGCAACCTTCCTACGAGCAGTACTTC. This gives the protein CASSFKAFRQQPSYEQYF.

This clonotype was detected ten times or more. The J gene is TRBJ2-1, the V gene TRBV5-6; D gene uncertain. The CDR3 runs 14 residues. CDR1 SGHDT and CDR2 YYEEEE come from the germline V gene. V was clipped by 3 bases and J by 3 bases, with 10 bases between them. Here the CDR3 reads CASSSVPYYNEQFF. In DNA form, the CDR3 reads TGTGCCAGCAGCTCGGTTCCGTACTACAATGAGCAGTTCTTC.

Notes on this clonotype: A much larger clone differs by one base, so this may be a read error. A read error is likely, as this CDR3 ends without the conserved phenylalanine or tryptophan. This rearrangement joins TRBV7-9 to TRBJ1-1; TRBD1 is a possible D gene (6 bases). The CDR3 is 15 residues long. CDR1 SEHNR and CDR2 FQNEAQ come from the germline V gene (reference sequence). V gave up 2 bases and J gave up 3 bases, with 13 bases separating them. CDR3 coding DNA: TGTGCCAGCAGCTTACAACAGGGTTACTACACTGAAGCTTTCTTG. Translated: CASSLQQGYYTEAFL.

This clonotype has a count of ten or more. The V and J genes are TRBV27 and TRBJ2-7; 7 nucleotides agree with TRBD1. Trimming cost V 5 bases and J 0 bases; bases outside gene matches: 4. Per the germline V gene, CDR1 is MNHEY and CDR2 is SMNVEV (reference sequence). The CDR3 consists of 14 residues. The CDR3 region is CASSQQGSSYEQYF. The CDR3 DNA reads as TGTGCCAGCAGTCAACAGGGGAGCTCCTACGAGCAGTACTTC.

A few counts support this clonotype. The chain joins TRBV19 to TRBJ2-1; 14 nucleotides match TRBD2. This CDR3 region has 15 residues. Germline V gene sequence: CDR1 LNHDA, CDR2 SQIVND (reference sequence). The J segment lost 12 bases and the V segment lost 5 bases, leaving 9 bases of the junction unmatched. The CDR3 loop reads CASSLTSGRDFAQFF. The DNA for the CDR3 is TGTGCCAGTAGTTTGACTAGCGGGAGGGACTTCGCGCAGTTCTTC.

Many counts were recorded for this clonotype. The J gene is TRBJ2-1, the V gene TRBV30; 9 nucleotides match TRBD2. Per the germline V gene, CDR1 is GTSNPN and CDR2 is SVGIG (reference sequence). CDR3 length equals 16 residues. J lost 4 bases, V lost 4 bases, and 11 bases had no gene match. The CDR3 DNA is TGTGCCTGGAAACCCGCGGGCCTAGCGGGATACAATGAGCAGTTCTTC. As protein: CAWKPAGLAGYNEQFF.

This clonotype showed up many times. J is TRBJ2-7 and V is TRBV3-1; D possibly corresponds to TRBD2 (5 bases). Trimming left V 4 bases short and J 1 base short, with 20 bases between. CDR1 and CDR2 (germline): LGHDT, YNNKEL (reference sequence). The CDR3 is 17 amino acids. CDR3 nucleotides: TGTGCCAGCAGCCCCCGGAGCGGTAGGGTGAGGTCCTACGAGCAGTACTTC. This gives the protein CASSPRSGRVRSYEQYF.

This clonotype was seen at least ten times. This chain links TRBV12-3 or TRBV12-4 with TRBJ2-1; maybe TRBD2 (5 bases). The CDR3 consists of 16 residues. Trimming shortened V by 2 bases and J by 4 bases, and 15 bases separated the two germline ends. CDR3 sequence: CASSLLAVLGYNEQFF. The CDR3 region has the DNA TGTGCCAGCAGTTTACTAGCCGTCCTGGGGTACAATGAGCAGTTCTTC.

V and J are TRBV2 and TRBJ1-1, with a possible D match to TRBD1 (5 bases). Trimming removed 6 bases from V and 0 bases from J, with 11 bases in between. This CDR3 comprises 14 residues. Per the germline V gene, CDR1 is SNHLY and CDR2 is FYNNEI. The CDR3 DNA reads TGTGCCAGCAGAAGTGACAGTATGAACACTGAAGCTTTCTTT. Its protein is CASRSDSMNTEAFF.

This chain connects TRBV19 to TRBJ2-3, with D perhaps matching TRBD1 (6 bases). Germline V gene sequence: CDR1 LNHDA, CDR2 SQIVND (reference sequence). This CDR3 is 13 amino acids long. V lost 3 bases and J lost 7, with 11 bases in between. The CDR3 loop reads CASSMVTGNTQYF. The CDR3 DNA reads as TGTGCCAGTAGTATGGTCACAGGGAATACGCAGTATTTT.

This clonotype was picked up a small number of times. This chain's CDR3 is CSVSGVDTGELFF. The CDR3 DNA follows: TGCAGCGTTTCGGGGGTAGACACCGGGGAGCTGTTTTTT. The V gene is TRBV29-1, the J gene TRBJ2-2; perhaps TRBD2 as D (6 bases). V gave up 5 bases and J gave up 3 bases, with 10 bases separating them. The CDR3 has 13 residues. Germline-derived CDR1 and CDR2 are SQVTM and ANQGSEA.